Sequencing of this T cell receptor beta chain was carried out in a study of cytomegalovirus exposure and HLA in healthy donors. This clone was detected once. PCR employed 60 Vbeta and 13 Jbeta primers. Method: immunoSEQ multiplex PCR; TCRdb's copy keeps in-frame clones and lacks some. The table shows about 200,000 clones, with over 70% occurring only once. Trimming took 5 bases from V and 5 from J, leaving 20 bases between them. Germline V gene lookup returns CDR1 SEHNR and CDR2 FQNEAQ (reference sequence). The CDR3 totals 16 residues. Sequenced input: PBMCs. The V and J genes are TRBV7-9 and TRBJ2-3; D perhaps matches TRBD2 (5 bases). The sequence came from a boy younger than 10 in good health and CMV-seronegative. The DNA for the CDR3 is TGTGCCAGCAGCCCGACATCCGGTGGCGGGTTAGATACGCAGTATTTT. Translation gives CASSPTSGGGLDTQYF.